The clone carrying this TCR beta chain came up once. This sample stems from a study of blood T cell repertoires in COVID-19. The CDR3 totals 16 residues. The germline gives CDR1 SGHRS, CDR2 YFSETQ. Trimming removed 0 bases from V and 2 bases from J, with 9 bases in between. The age range of participants was roughly 18 to 90 years, with residence in about two dozen US areas. Clones were sequenced by immunoSEQ multiplex PCR, and TCRdb holds only the in-frame ones, with some missing. The top ten clones hold about 9.4% of a sample with some 210,000 clones, approximately 86% of them seen once. The clonotype originates from a man aged 18 to 29 with acute COVID-19. The chain employs TRBV5-1 and TRBJ1-6, with D possibly being TRBD1 (6 bases). What was sequenced was PBMCs or T cells enriched from blood (not recorded which). The CDR3 loop reads CASSLDPGAYNSPLHF. As DNA, the CDR3 is TGCGCCAGCAGCTTGGATCCAGGGGCCTATAATTCACCCCTCCACTTT.